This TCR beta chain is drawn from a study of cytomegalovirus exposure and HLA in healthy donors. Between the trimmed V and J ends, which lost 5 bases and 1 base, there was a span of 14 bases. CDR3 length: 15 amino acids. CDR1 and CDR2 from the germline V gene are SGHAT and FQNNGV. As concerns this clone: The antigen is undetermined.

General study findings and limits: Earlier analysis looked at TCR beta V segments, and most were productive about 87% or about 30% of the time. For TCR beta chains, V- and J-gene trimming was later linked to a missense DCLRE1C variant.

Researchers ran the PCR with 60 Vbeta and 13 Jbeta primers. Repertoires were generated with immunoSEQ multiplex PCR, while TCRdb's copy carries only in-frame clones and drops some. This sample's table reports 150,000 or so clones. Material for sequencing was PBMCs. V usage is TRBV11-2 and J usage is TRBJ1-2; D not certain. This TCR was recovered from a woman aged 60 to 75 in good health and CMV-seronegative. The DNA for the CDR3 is TGTGCCAGCAGCCCTTTTGGCAGACTTAACTATGGCTACACCTTC. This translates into CASSPFGRLNYGYTF.